This is a list of T cell receptor beta chains from one sample in a study of cytomegalovirus exposure and HLA in healthy donors. TCRdb's table, derived via immunoSEQ multiplex PCR, lists solely in-frame clones and lacks some. The sample gives over 70,000 clones, approximately 80% of which show up once; around 2% is in the top ten. Source material: PBMCs. The receptors shown here come from a man between 18 and 35 years old in good health and CMV-seronegative. The CDR3 runs from the conserved cysteine through the conserved F or W.

J gene: TRBJ2-1
V gene: TRBV11-3
CDR3 protein: CASSLGEDRDYEQFF

J gene: TRBJ2-5
V gene: TRBV11-2
CDR3 protein: CASSLTVDLIISTETQYF

J gene: TRBJ2-5
V gene: TRBV6-1
CDR3 protein: CASDGLAGGKETQYF

J gene: TRBJ1-2
V gene: TRBV5-1
CDR3 protein: CASSPLQVIYGYTF

J gene: TRBJ1-1
V gene: TRBV7-8
CDR3 protein: CASIALTAEAFF

J gene: TRBJ1-1
V gene: TRBV6-5
CDR3 protein: CASSYSKTGTEAFF

J gene: TRBJ1-2
V gene: TRBV5-1
CDR3 protein: CASSPGQGFGGYTF

J gene: TRBJ1-6
V gene: TRBV5-1
CDR3 protein: CASSVTGDNSPLHF

J gene: TRBJ1-1
V gene: TRBV5-6
CDR3 protein: CASSHRQGRSTEAFF

J gene: TRBJ1-4
V gene: TRBV6-5
CDR3 protein: CASSYGRGAGDEKLFF

J gene: TRBJ2-1
V gene: TRBV2
CDR3 protein: CASSDLGGYNEQFF

J gene: TRBJ1-2
V gene: TRBV5-4
CDR3 protein: CASSLFGGGPGYGYTF

J gene: TRBJ2-3
V gene: TRBV2
CDR3 protein: CASRKTSTTDTQYF

J gene: TRBJ1-4
V gene: TRBV30
CDR3 protein: CAWSRSGEKLFF

J gene: TRBJ1-2
V gene: TRBV7-9
CDR3 protein: CASNPVGTGNYGYTF

J gene: TRBJ2-1
V gene: TRBV20-1
CDR3 protein: CSARDAGLQFF

J gene: TRBJ2-7
V gene: TRBV5-1
CDR3 protein: CASSLAPQRGNPYEQYF

J gene: TRBJ2-2
V gene: TRBV5-5
CDR3 protein: CASSLLEFGELFF

J gene: TRBJ2-7
V gene: TRBV28
CDR3 protein: CASSEGAHEQYF

J gene: TRBJ1-4
V gene: TRBV7-2
CDR3 protein: CASSRQPNEKLFF

J gene: TRBJ2-7
V gene: TRBV9
CDR3 protein: CASSAGTNSYEQYF

J gene: TRBJ2-3
V gene: TRBV14
CDR3 protein: CASSFPGLAPDTQYF

J gene: TRBJ1-1
V gene: TRBV9
CDR3 protein: CASSLITGGDTEAFF

J gene: TRBJ2-5
V gene: TRBV4-2
CDR3 protein: CASSPRVAGEGETQYF

J gene: TRBJ1-2
V gene: TRBV10-3
CDR3 protein: CAISGTGEGYTF

J gene: TRBJ2-3
V gene: TRBV5-6
CDR3 protein: CAGSHYRGSTDTQYF

J gene: TRBJ1-4
V gene: TRBV2
CDR3 protein: CASWGQGTNEKLFF

J gene: TRBJ2-5
V gene: TRBV5-4
CDR3 protein: CASSLASSPSREQYF

J gene: TRBJ1-4
V gene: TRBV29-1
CDR3 protein: CSVSLGEKLFF

J gene: TRBJ1-1
V gene: TRBV7-3
CDR3 protein: CASSLSQGAEAFF

J gene: TRBJ2-3
V gene: TRBV7-9
CDR3 protein: CASSPSGGDTQYF

J gene: TRBJ2-2
V gene: TRBV4-2
CDR3 protein: CASSQEGGLANTGELFF

J gene: TRBJ1-2
V gene: TRBV27
CDR3 protein: CASRYSATRNYGYTF

J gene: TRBJ2-6
V gene: TRBV7-3
CDR3 protein: CASSLAGGANVLTF

J gene: TRBJ2-7
V gene: TRBV2
CDR3 protein: CASSEDTTAGKQYF

J gene: TRBJ1-2
V gene: TRBV9
CDR3 protein: CASSSGVLGYTF

J gene: TRBJ1-4
V gene: TRBV5-1
CDR3 protein: CASSRTGAVEKLFF

J gene: TRBJ1-2
V gene: TRBV5-1
CDR3 protein: CASSPGHNYGYTF

J gene: TRBJ2-7
V gene: TRBV6-5
CDR3 protein: CASSYRGGMDEQYF

J gene: TRBJ2-7
V gene: TRBV29-1
CDR3 protein: CSVGSLQGGHEQYF

J gene: TRBJ2-4
V gene: TRBV30
CDR3 protein: CAWRIKGQVAKNIQYF

J gene: .
V gene: TRBV5-1
CDR3 protein: CASSLDPGQPSEQYF

J gene: TRBJ1-6
V gene: TRBV6-5
CDR3 protein: CASRYSGANSPLHF

J gene: TRBJ2-7
V gene: TRBV5-1
CDR3 protein: CASSPSNADEQYF

J gene: TRBJ2-3
V gene: TRBV11-2
CDR3 protein: CASSSPDGITQYF

J gene: TRBJ2-7
V gene: TRBV5-1
CDR3 protein: CASSLDRDTYEQYF

J gene: TRBJ2-7
V gene: TRBV5-6
CDR3 protein: CASSSAPGTPEQYF